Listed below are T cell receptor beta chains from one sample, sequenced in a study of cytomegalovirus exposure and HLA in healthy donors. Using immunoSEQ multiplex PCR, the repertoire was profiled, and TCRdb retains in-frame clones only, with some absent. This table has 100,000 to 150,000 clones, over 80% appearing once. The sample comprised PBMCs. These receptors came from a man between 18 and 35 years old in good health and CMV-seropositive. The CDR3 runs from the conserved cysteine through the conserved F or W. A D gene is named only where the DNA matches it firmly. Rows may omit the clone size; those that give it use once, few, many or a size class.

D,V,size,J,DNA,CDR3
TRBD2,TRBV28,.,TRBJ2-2,TGTGCCAGCAGTTTATTAGGGACTAGCGGGGGCCTGTCGGTCACCGGGGAGCTGTTTTTT,CASSLLGTSGGLSVTGELFF
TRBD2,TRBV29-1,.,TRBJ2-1,TGCAGCGTTGAACTCTCGGATACTAGCGGGGGGGCCTCCTACAATGAGCAGTTCTTC,CSVELSDTSGGASYNEQFF
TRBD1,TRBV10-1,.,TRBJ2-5,TGCGCCAGCAGTGATAGACAGGGACCTCAGTACTTC,CASSDRQGPQYF
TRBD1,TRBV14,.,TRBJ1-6,TGTGCCAGCTCAGCACCGGGACAGGGATACTCACCCCTCCACTTT,CASSAPGQGYSPLHF
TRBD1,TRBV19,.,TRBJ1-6,TGTGCCAGTAGTGTTATGACAGGGGGCAATTCACCCCTCCACTTT,CASSVMTGGNSPLHF
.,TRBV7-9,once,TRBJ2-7,TGTTCCAGCAGCTTATATGGTACGGACGAGCAGTACTTC,CSSSLYGTDEQYF
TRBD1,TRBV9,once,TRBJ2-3,TGTGCCAGCAGCGTGGCACAGGGGTGGGATACGCAGTATTTT,CASSVAQGWDTQYF
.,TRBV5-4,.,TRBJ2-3,TGTGCCAGCAGCTCACAACTCCTAGCCGCCACAGATACGCAGTATTTT,CASSSQLLAATDTQYF
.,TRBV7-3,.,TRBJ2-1,TGTGCCAGCAGCTATAATAGTCCGGGTGAGCAGTTCTTC,CASSYNSPGEQFF
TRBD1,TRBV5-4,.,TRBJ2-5,TGTGCCAGCAGCCTCGGGACAGAAGAGACCCAGTACTTC,CASSLGTEETQYF
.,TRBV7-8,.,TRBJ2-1,TGTGCCAGCAGCTTAGGGCAAAGTAGCAACAATGAGCAGTTCTTC,CASSLGQSSNNEQFF
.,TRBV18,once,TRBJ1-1,TGTGCCAGCTCACCAAGTGGACTGATCCACACTGAAGCTTTCTTT,CASSPSGLIHTEAFF
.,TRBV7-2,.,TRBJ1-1,TGTGCCAGCAGCGCCTCGACGGGGAGACGGACTGAAGCTTTCTTT,CASSASTGRRTEAFF
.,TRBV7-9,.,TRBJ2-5,TGTGCCAGCGGAACCGGGGAGACCCAGTACTTC,CASGTGETQYF
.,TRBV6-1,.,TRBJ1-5,TGTGCCAGCAGGGAGGCGGCTAATCAGGCCCAGCATTTT,CASREAANQAQHF
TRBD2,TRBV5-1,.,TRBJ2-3,TGCGCCAGCAGCTTGGGACGGGGGGGTACAGATACGCAGTATTTT,CASSLGRGGTDTQYF
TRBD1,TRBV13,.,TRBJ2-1,TGTGCCAGCAGCTTTTCGGGACAGGTCTACAATGAGCAGTTCTTC,CASSFSGQVYNEQFF
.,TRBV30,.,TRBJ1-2,TGTGCCTGGAGTGGCGGGGGCTATGGCTACACCTTC,CAWSGGGYGYTF
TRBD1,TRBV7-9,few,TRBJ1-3,TGTGCCAGCAGCTTACAGGGGGGCTCTGGAAACACCATATATTTT,CASSLQGGSGNTIYF
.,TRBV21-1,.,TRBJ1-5,TGTGCCAGCAGCAGATCCCCTGAGGGACAGGGGCCCAATCAGCCCCAGCATTTT,CASSRSPEGQGPNQPQHF
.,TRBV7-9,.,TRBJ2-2,TGTGCCAGCAGCTCATTTACCGGGGAGCTGTTTTTT,CASSSFTGELFF
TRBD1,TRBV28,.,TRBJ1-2,TGTGCCAGCAGTTATCCGGACAGGGAAAACTATGGCTACACCTTC,CASSYPDRENYGYTF
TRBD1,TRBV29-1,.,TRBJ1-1,TGCAGCGTTGATCCCGGGACAGGGAACACTGAAGCTTTCTTT,CSVDPGTGNTEAFF
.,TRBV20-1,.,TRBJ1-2,TGCAGTGCGATACAGGGACGCTACACCTTC,CSAIQGRYTF
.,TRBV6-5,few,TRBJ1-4,TGTGCCAGCAGTTACTCTGGGGCTCCTACTAATGAAAAACTGTTTTTT,CASSYSGAPTNEKLFF
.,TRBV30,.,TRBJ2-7,TGTGCCTGGAGCCCAACCGGACTGTTGAGCTCCTACGAGCAGTACTTC,CAWSPTGLLSSYEQYF
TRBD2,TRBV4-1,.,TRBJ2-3,TGCGCCAGCAGCCAAGTCCCCACTAGCGGGGGGCCCGCAGATACGCAGTATTTT,CASSQVPTSGGPADTQYF
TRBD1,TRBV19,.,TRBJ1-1,TGTGCCAGTAGCCGACAGGGGGCGAGGACTGAAGCTTTCTTT,CASSRQGARTEAFF
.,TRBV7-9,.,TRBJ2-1,TGTGCCAGCAGCGTCGTGGGTGGGGGGTTCTACAATGAGCAGTTCTTC,CASSVVGGGFYNEQFF
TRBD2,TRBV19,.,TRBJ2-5,TGTGCCAGTAGCCCCGGGATAGCGGGGGGTCGGGAGACCCAGTACTTC,CASSPGIAGGRETQYF
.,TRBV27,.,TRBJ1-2,TGTGCCAGCAGTTTAGGGAGGTTAGGCGGCTACACCTTC,CASSLGRLGGYTF
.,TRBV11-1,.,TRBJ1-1,TGTGCCAGCAGCTTAGTTGGGAGAGAAGCTTTCTTT,CASSLVGREAFF
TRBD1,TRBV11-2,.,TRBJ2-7,TGTGCCAGCAGCTTCGAGGACAGGTCAACCTACGAGCAGTACTTC,CASSFEDRSTYEQYF
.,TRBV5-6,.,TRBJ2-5,TGTGCCAGCACCCAAGCACGGGAGACCCAGTACTTC,CASTQARETQYF
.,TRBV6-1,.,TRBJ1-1,TGTGCCAGCAGTGAAGTGGCAAGCGTAGACACTGAAGCTTTCTTT,CASSEVASVDTEAFF
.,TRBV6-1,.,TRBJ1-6,TGTGCCAGCAGTGGGAACAGAGGGTACGTGGATTCACCCCTCCACTTT,CASSGNRGYVDSPLHF
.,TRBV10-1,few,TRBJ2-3,TGCGCCAGCAGTGAGCCGGGTACCACAGATACGCAGTATTTT,CASSEPGTTDTQYF
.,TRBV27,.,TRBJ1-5,TGTGCCAGCAGTTTCGCAGGGAATTCCAATCAGCCCCAGCATTTT,CASSFAGNSNQPQHF
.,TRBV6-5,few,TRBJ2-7,TGTGCCAGCCGAAGTGGGGGGACTTCTTTTGGGCAGTACTTC,CASRSGGTSFGQYF